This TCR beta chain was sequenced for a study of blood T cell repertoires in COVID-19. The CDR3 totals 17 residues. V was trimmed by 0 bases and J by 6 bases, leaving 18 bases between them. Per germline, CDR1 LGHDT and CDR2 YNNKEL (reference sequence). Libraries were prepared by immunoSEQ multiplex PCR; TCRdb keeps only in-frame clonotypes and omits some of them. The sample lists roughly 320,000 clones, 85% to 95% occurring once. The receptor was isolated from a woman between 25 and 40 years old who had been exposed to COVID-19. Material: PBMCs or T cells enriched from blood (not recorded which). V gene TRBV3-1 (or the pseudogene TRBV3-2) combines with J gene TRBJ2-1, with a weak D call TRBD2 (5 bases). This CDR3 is CASSQDVVFRRVNEQFF. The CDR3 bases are TGTGCCAGCAGCCAAGACGTGGTCTTCAGGCGGGTCAATGAGCAGTTCTTC.